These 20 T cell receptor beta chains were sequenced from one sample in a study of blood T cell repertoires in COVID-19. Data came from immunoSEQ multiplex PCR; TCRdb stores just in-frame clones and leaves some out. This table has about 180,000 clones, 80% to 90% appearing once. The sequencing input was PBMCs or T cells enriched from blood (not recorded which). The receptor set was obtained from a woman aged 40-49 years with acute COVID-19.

CDR3 in amino acids: CASSATEADTQYF. The CDR3 DNA is TGTGCCAGCAGTGCAACTGAGGCAGATACGCAGTATTTT. The V and J genes are TRBV27 and TRBJ2-3; no reliable D call. Germline assignment: CDR1 MNHEY and CDR2 SMNVEV (reference sequence). The germline V and J ends were trimmed by 5 bases and 4 bases, with 10 bases remaining between them. The CDR3 length is 13 residues.

The CDR3 region has the DNA TGTGCCAGCAGCTTGGGGGGGAGGGGAACAGATACGCAGTATTTT. Its translation is CASSLGGRGTDTQYF. The V gene is TRBV5-4, the J gene TRBJ2-3, with 7 bases lining up with TRBD2. This CDR3 is 15 amino acids long. J was trimmed by 3 bases and V by 0 bases; bases with no gene match: 4. Germline CDR1 is SGHNT and CDR2 is YYREEE (reference sequence).

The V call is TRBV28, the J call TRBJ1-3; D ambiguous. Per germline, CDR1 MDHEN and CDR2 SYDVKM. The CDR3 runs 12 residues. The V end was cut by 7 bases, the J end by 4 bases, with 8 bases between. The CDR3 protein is CASTSLGNTIYF. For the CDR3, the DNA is TGTGCCAGCACCTCCCTGGGAAACACCATATATTTT.

The CDR3 is CASSWGQGAQGNTIYF. CDR3 DNA: TGCGCCAGCAGCTGGGGACAGGGGGCTCAAGGAAACACCATATATTTT. This chain links TRBV5-1 with TRBJ1-3; 12 nucleotides agree with TRBD1. The V segment lost 3 bases and the J segment 4 bases; nucleotides outside the gene matches: 5. This CDR3 spans 16 amino acids. Germline loops: CDR1 SGHRS, CDR2 YFSETQ.

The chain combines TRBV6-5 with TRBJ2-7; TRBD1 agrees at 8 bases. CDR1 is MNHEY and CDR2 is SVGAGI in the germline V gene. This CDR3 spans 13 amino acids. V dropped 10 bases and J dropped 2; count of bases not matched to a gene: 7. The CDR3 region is CATTRTGTYEQYF. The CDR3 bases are TGTGCCACCACCCGGACAGGGACCTACGAGCAGTACTTC.

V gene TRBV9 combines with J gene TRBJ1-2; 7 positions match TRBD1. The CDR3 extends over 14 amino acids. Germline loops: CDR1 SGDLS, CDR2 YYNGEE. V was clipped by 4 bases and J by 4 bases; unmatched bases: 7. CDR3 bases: TGTGCCAGCAGCCCGTGGGGACAGTCCTATGGCTACACCTTC. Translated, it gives CASSPWGQSYGYTF.

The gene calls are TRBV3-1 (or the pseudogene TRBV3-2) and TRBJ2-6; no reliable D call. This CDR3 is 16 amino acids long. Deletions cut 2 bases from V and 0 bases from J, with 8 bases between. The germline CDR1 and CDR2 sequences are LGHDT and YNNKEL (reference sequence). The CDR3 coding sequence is TGTGCCAGCAGCCAAAACGGTTTCTCTGGGGCCAACGTCCTGACTTTC. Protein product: CASSQNGFSGANVLTF.

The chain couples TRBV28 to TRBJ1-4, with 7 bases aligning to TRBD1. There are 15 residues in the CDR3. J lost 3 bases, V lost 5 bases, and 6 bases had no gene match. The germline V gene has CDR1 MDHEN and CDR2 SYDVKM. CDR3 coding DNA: TGTGCCAGCAGTAGACCGGGACAGCCTAATGAAAAACTGTTTTTT. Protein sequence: CASSRPGQPNEKLFF.

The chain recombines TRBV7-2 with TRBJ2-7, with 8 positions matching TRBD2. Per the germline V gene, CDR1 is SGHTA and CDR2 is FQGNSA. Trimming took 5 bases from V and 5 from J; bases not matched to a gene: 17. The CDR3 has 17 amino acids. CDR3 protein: CASSPKRGAGVSHEQYF. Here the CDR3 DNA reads TGTGCCAGCAGCCCGAAGAGGGGAGCGGGAGTAAGCCACGAGCAGTACTTC. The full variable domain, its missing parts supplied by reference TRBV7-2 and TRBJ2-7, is GAGVSQSPSNKVTEKGKDVELRCDPISGHTALYWYRQSLGQGLEFLIYFQGNSAPDKSGLPSDRFSAERTGGSVSTLTIQRTQQEDSAVYLCASSPKRGAGVSHEQYFGPGTRLTVT.

Written as DNA, the CDR3 is TGTGCCAGCAGCTCCTCGGGACTAGCCCTCGACGAGCAGTACTTC. The encoded protein is CASSSSGLALDEQYF. The chain employs TRBV13 and TRBJ2-7, with 9 bases identical to TRBD2. The germline gives CDR1 PRHDT, CDR2 FYEKMQ (reference sequence). This CDR3 comprises 15 residues. V lost 4 bases, J lost 5 bases, and 9 bases stayed unmatched.

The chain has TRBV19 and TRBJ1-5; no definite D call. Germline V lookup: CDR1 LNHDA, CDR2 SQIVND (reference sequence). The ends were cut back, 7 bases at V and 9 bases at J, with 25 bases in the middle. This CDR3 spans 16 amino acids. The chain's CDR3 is CASTHRGVNLMLPQHF. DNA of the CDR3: TGTGCCAGTACCCACCGGGGAGTTAATCTTATGCTGCCCCAGCATTTT.

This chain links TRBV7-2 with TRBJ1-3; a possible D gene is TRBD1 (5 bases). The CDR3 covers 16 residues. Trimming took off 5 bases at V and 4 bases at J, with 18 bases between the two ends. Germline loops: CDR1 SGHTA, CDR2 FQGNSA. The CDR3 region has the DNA TGTGCCAGCAGCCCAGCCTCGCAGGGCTGGGGAAACACCATATATTTT. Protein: CASSPASQGWGNTIYF.

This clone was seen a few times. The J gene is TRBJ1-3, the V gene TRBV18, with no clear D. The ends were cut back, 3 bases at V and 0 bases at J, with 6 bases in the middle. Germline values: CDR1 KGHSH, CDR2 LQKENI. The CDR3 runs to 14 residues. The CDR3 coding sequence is TGTGCCAGCTCACCGCAGAACTCTGGAAACACCATATATTTT. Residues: CASSPQNSGNTIYF. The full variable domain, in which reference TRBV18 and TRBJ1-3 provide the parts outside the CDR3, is NAGVMQNPRHLVRRRGQEARLRCSPMKGHSHVYWYRQLPEEGLKFMVYLQKENIIDESGMPKERFSAEFPKEGPSILRIQQVVRGDSAAYFCASSPQNSGNTIYFGEGSWLTVV.

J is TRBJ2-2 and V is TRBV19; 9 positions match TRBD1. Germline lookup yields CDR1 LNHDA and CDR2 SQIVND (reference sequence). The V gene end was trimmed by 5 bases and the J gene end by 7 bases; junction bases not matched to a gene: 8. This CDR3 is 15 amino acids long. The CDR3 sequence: CASSASGTGIGELFF. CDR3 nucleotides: TGTGCCAGTAGTGCCTCCGGGACAGGGATCGGGGAGCTGTTTTTT. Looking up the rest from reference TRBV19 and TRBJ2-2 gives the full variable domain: DGGITQSPKYLFRKEGQNVTLSCEQNLNHDAMYWYRQDPGQGLRLIYYSQIVNDFQKGDIAEGYSVSREKKESFPLTVTSAQKNPTAFYLCASSASGTGIGELFFGEGSRLTVL.

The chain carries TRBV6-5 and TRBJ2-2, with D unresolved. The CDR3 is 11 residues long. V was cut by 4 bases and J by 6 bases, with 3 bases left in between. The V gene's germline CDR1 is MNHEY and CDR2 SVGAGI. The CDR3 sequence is CASSFAGELFF. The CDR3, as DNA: TGTGCCAGCAGTTTCGCCGGGGAGCTGTTTTTT.

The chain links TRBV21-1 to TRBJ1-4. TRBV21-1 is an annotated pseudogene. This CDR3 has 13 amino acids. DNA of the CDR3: TGTGCCAGCAGCACACGGAGCGGGGAAAAACTGTTTTTT. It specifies CASSTRSGEKLFF.

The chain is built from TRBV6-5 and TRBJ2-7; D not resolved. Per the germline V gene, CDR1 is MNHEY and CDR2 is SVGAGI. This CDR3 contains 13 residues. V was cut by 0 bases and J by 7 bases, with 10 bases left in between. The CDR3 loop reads CASSYSIAGEQYF. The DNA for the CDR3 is TGTGCCAGCAGTTACTCGATAGCTGGAGAGCAGTACTTC.

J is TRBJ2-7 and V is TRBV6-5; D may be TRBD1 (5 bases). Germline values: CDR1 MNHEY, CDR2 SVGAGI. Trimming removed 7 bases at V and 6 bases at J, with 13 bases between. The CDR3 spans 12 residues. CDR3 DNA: TGTGCCAGCAATAAGGGGCACCTCGAGCAGTACTTC. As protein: CASNKGHLEQYF.

The CDR3 spells CASSTSGTGELFF. The CDR3 DNA is TGTGCCAGCTCGACTAGCGGCACCGGGGAGCTGTTTTTT. This rearrangement joins TRBV18 to TRBJ2-2, with TRBD2 matching over 9 bases. Losses at the gene ends were 6 bases for V and 4 bases for J; bases not matched to a gene: 0. CDR3 length: 13 residues. Looked up from germline, CDR1 is KGHSH and CDR2 is LQKENI.

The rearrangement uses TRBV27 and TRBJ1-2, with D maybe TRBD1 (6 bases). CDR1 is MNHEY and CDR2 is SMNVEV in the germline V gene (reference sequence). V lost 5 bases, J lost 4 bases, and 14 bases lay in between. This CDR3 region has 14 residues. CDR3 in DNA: TGTGCCAGCAGTCCCTCGGGCAGGGGCTATGGCTACACCTTC. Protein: CASSPSGRGYGYTF.